Presented here are 32 T cell receptor beta chains from one specimen sequenced in a study of OX40 agonist ivuxolimab in advanced cancers. Produced via immunoSEQ multiplex PCR; TCRdb's table is partial and in-frame only. In the table there are some 48,000 clones, about 79% of which are singletons. The starting material was CD4+ or CD8+ T cells sorted from blood, obtained in a trial of the OX40 agonist ivuxolimab. The receptors were sampled from an adult with an advanced solid tumor such as melanoma, head and neck, liver or kidney cancer.

This clone has only a few counts. V usage is TRBV2 and J usage is TRBJ2-2; D gene uncertain. Deletions cut 4 bases from V and 6 bases from J, with 12 bases between. Germline V gene sequence: CDR1 SNHLY, CDR2 FYNNEI. This CDR3 spans 14 amino acids. The CDR3 DNA sequence: TGTGCCAGCAGTGGGCCTGTCGGCGCCGGGGAGCTGTTTTTT. Protein product: CASSGPVGAGELFF. Drawing the rest from reference TRBV2 and TRBJ2-2, the complete variable domain is EPEVTQTPSHQVTQMGQEVILRCVPISNHLYFYWYRQILGQKVEFLVSFYNNEISEKSEIFDDQFSVERPDGSNFTLKIRSTKLEDSAMYFCASSGPVGAGELFFGEGSRLTVL.

The chain joins TRBV10-3 to TRBJ1-2; D not resolved. The CDR3 is 15 residues long. The ends were cut back, 4 bases at V and 5 bases at J, with 17 bases in the middle. Germline CDR1 and CDR2: ENHRY and SYGVKD. CDR3 coding DNA: TGTGCCATCAGTGTAGGGCTTACCAGTTCATATGGCTACACCTTC. It specifies CAISVGLTSSYGYTF.

V is TRBV6-6 and J is TRBJ1-2, with D tentatively TRBD1 (6 bases). The CDR3 consists of 15 residues. The germline V gene has CDR1 MNHNY and CDR2 SVGAGI (reference sequence). Trimming pared 5 bases from V and 5 bases from J, leaving 18 bases between. This CDR3 is CASSLDRPTGYGYTF. The CDR3 coding sequence is TGTGCCAGCAGTCTCGACAGGCCTACGGGGTATGGCTACACCTTC.

The rearrangement uses TRBV6-6 and TRBJ2-1, with a weak D call TRBD2 (6 bases). Germline V gene sequence: CDR1 MNHNY, CDR2 SVGAGI (reference sequence). The CDR3 runs to 15 residues. Between the trimmed V and J ends, which lost 6 bases and 7 bases, there was a span of 19 bases. This CDR3 reads CASSGGTTHDNEQFF. CDR3 nucleotides: TGTGCCAGCAGCGGAGGGACGACCCACGATAATGAGCAGTTCTTC.

This chain links TRBV5-8 with TRBJ1-5; possible D gene TRBD1, 6 bases. The CDR3 runs 13 residues. V was pared by 3 bases and J by 6 bases, with 10 bases between. Germline V gene sequence: CDR1 SGHTS, CDR2 YDEGEE. Written as DNA, the CDR3 is TGTGCCAGCAGCTATGGGGGGCGTCAGCCCCAGCATTTT. As protein: CASSYGGRQPQHF.

The chain has TRBV5-8 and TRBJ2-2; D is uncertain. The CDR3 is 14 amino acids. With 1 base removed from V and 7 bases from J, the gap between germline ends came to 11 bases. Germline V gene lookup returns CDR1 SGHTS and CDR2 YDEGEE. CDR3 in DNA: TGTGCCAGCAGCTTGCCCCCTCCAGGCGGGGAGCTGTTTTTT. Translated, it gives CASSLPPPGGELFF. Variable domain in full (rest from reference TRBV5-8 and TRBJ2-2): EAGVTQSPTHLIKTRGQQATLRCSPISGHTSVYWYQQALGLGLQFLLWYDEGEERNRGNFPPRFSGRQFPNYSSELNVNALELEDSALYLCASSLPPPGGELFFGEGSRLTVL.

The chain carries TRBV10-1 and TRBJ2-3, with TRBD2 matching over 9 bases. The germline gives CDR1 WNHNN, CDR2 SYGVQD (reference sequence). J gave up 5 bases and V 2 bases, and 8 bases lay outside the gene matches. The CDR3 loop spans 16 amino acids. The CDR3, as DNA: TGCGCCAGCAGTGAGGTGGCGGGAGGGCCCATAGATACGCAGTATTTT. Residues: CASSEVAGGPIDTQYF.

The V call is TRBV19, the J call TRBJ2-2, with unresolved D. The germline V and J ends were trimmed by 8 bases and 2 bases, with 15 bases remaining between them. The CDR3 loop spans 15 amino acids. Germline values: CDR1 LNHDA, CDR2 SQIVND (reference sequence). In DNA, the CDR3 is TGTGCCAGTTCAGTGGGTGGCTATAACACCGGGGAGCTGTTTTTT. Translating gives CASSVGGYNTGELFF. Variable domain in full (rest from reference TRBV19 and TRBJ2-2): DGGITQSPKYLFRKEGQNVTLSCEQNLNHDAMYWYRQDPGQGLRLIYYSQIVNDFQKGDIAEGYSVSREKKESFPLTVTSAQKNPTAFYLCASSVGGYNTGELFFGEGSRLTVL.

The J gene is TRBJ2-5, the V gene TRBV7-8; 8 bases line up with TRBD2. The CDR3 extends over 15 amino acids. The germline V gene has CDR1 SGHVS and CDR2 FQNEAQ. V shed 4 bases and J 5 bases; nucleotides not matched to a gene: 9. The chain's CDR3 is CASSYPAGVGETQYF. The DNA of the CDR3 is TGTGCCAGCAGCTACCCAGCGGGAGTAGGGGAGACCCAGTACTTC.

The table lists this clone with a few counts. This rearrangement joins TRBV10-1 to TRBJ2-5, with D maybe TRBD2 (6 bases). The germline V gene encodes CDR1 WNHNN and CDR2 SYGVQD (reference sequence). This CDR3 is 15 amino acids long. V lost 2 bases, J lost 3 bases, and 13 bases lay in between. The CDR3 protein is CASSEEGTHEETQYF. The DNA for the CDR3 is TGCGCCAGCAGTGAGGAGGGGACTCACGAAGAGACCCAGTACTTC.

This chain connects TRBV18 to TRBJ2-3; D call uncertain. The ends were cut back, 2 bases at V and 4 bases at J, with 19 bases in the middle. The CDR3 extends over 17 amino acids. Looked up from germline, CDR1 is KGHSH and CDR2 is LQKENI. The CDR3 sequence is CASSPRDGARHPDTQYF. The DNA for the CDR3 is TGTGCCAGCTCACCAAGGGATGGCGCGCGGCACCCAGATACGCAGTATTTT.

The J gene is TRBJ1-2, the V gene TRBV25-1, with D uncertain. Germline loops: CDR1 MGHDK, CDR2 SYGVNS. The CDR3 sequence is 14 residues long. V gave up 1 base and J gave up 4 bases, with 10 bases separating them. The CDR3 loop reads CASSESHSGYGYTF. Here the CDR3 DNA reads TGTGCCAGCAGTGAATCTCACAGTGGCTATGGCTACACCTTC.

The rearrangement uses TRBV5-5 and TRBJ2-1; D may be TRBD1 (5 bases). The CDR3 has 13 amino acids. The V gene lost 2 bases and the J gene lost 6 bases, with 9 bases spanning the gap. Germline values: CDR1 SGHKS, CDR2 YYEKEE (reference sequence). CDR3: CASSFLRVNEQFF. CDR3 DNA: TGTGCCAGCAGCTTCCTCAGGGTCAATGAGCAGTTCTTC.

This clone was found once. The chain couples TRBV10-2 to TRBJ2-7; 9 bases are shared with TRBD2. With 0 bases clipped from V and 2 bases from J, the junction kept 5 bases outside the gene matches. Germline V gene sequence: CDR1 WSHSY, CDR2 SAAADI. The CDR3 length is 16 residues. CDR3 loop: CASSESVSGGTYEQYF. The CDR3 nucleotides read TGCGCCAGCAGTGAGTCTGTTAGCGGGGGTACCTACGAGCAGTACTTC.

V gene TRBV19 combines with J gene TRBJ2-1, with a weak D call TRBD1 (6 bases). The CDR3 extends over 15 amino acids. Germline V gene sequence: CDR1 LNHDA, CDR2 SQIVND (reference sequence). The V end lost 4 bases, the J end lost 6 bases, and 16 bases lay between the germline ends. CDR3 residues: CASSTRRTVSNEQFF. DNA of the CDR3: TGTGCCAGTAGTACACGTAGGACAGTATCCAATGAGCAGTTCTTC.

The chain recombines TRBV6-1 with TRBJ1-2, with 10 bases lining up with TRBD1. Germline values: CDR1 MNHNS, CDR2 SASEGT. This CDR3 has 17 amino acids. J was trimmed by 8 bases and V by 2 bases; bases with no gene match: 14. This chain's CDR3 is CASSEPFPTGGTGGYTF. Here the CDR3 DNA reads TGTGCCAGCAGTGAACCCTTTCCGACAGGGGGCACCGGAGGCTACACCTTC.

The rearrangement links TRBV4-1 to TRBJ1-6; D gene unclear. The CDR3 is 14 amino acids. The germline V and J ends were trimmed by 5 bases and 1 base, with 6 bases remaining between them. Germline loops: CDR1 MGHRA, CDR2 YSYEKL. The CDR3 bases are TGCGCCAGCAGCGGCGAGTCCTATAATTCACCCCTCCACTTT. It encodes CASSGESYNSPLHF.

The genes are TRBV10-3 and TRBJ2-3, with 8 bases matching TRBD1. CDR1 is ENHRY, CDR2 SYGVKD, per germline. Trimming cost V 7 bases and J 5 bases; bases outside gene matches: 5. The CDR3 is 13 residues long. The CDR3 nucleotides read TGTGCCATCACCTCGACAGGGGTAGATACGCAGTATTTT. The encoded protein is CAITSTGVDTQYF.

This clone was counted only a few times. This chain joins TRBV7-6 and TRBJ2-1, with D maybe TRBD2 (6 bases). The V and J ends lost 2 bases and 3 bases respectively, with 11 bases between them. CDR1 and CDR2 (germline): SGHVS, FNYEAQ. The CDR3 is 15 residues long. As DNA, the CDR3 is TGTGCCAGCAGCTTATATAGCGGCGACTACAATGAGCAGTTCTTC. This sequence encodes CASSLYSGDYNEQFF. Together with reference TRBV7-6 and TRBJ2-1, the CDR3 gives the full variable domain: GAGVSQSPRYKVTKRGQDVALRCDPISGHVSLYWYRQALGQGPEFLTYFNYEAQQDKSGLPNDRFSAERPEGSISTLTIQRTEQRDSAMYRCASSLYSGDYNEQFFGPGTRLTVL.

The chain uses TRBV5-1 and TRBJ2-1, with TRBD1 as a possible D gene (6 bases). The V gene's germline CDR1 is SGHRS and CDR2 YFSETQ. CDR3 size: 13 residues. Trimming removed 3 bases from V and 9 bases from J, with 13 bases in between. CDR3 in amino acids: CASSSQGSGEQFF. The CDR3 region has the DNA TGCGCCAGCAGCTCGCAGGGGTCCGGTGAGCAGTTCTTC.

This clone occurred once. The chain is built from TRBV5-1 and TRBJ2-7; 8 nucleotides line up with TRBD2. This CDR3 comprises 13 residues. With 4 bases clipped from V and 5 bases from J, the junction kept 5 bases outside the gene matches. Germline lookup yields CDR1 SGHRS and CDR2 YFSETQ. The chain's CDR3 is CASSRAGDDEQYF. CDR3 in DNA: TGCGCCAGCAGCCGAGCGGGAGACGACGAGCAGTACTTC.

Only a few counts were recorded for this clone. The V and J genes are TRBV5-1 and TRBJ2-6; D may be TRBD1 (6 bases). Germline assignment: CDR1 SGHRS and CDR2 YFSETQ. The length of the CDR3 is 17 residues. V lost 7 bases, J lost 0 bases, and 17 bases lay in between. Here the CDR3 DNA reads TGCGCCAGCGGCAAAGGGGGTGGGAGCTCTGGGGCCAACGTCCTGACTTTC. Its translation is CASGKGGGSSGANVLTF.

This rearrangement joins TRBV9 to TRBJ2-6, with TRBD2 matching over 8 bases. Unmatched junction bases numbered 16, after V lost 0 bases and J lost 2 bases. CDR1 and CDR2 from the germline V gene are SGDLS and YYNGEE. This CDR3 comprises 21 residues. CDR3 protein: CASSVVGAGGTSLAGANVLTF. CDR3 bases: TGTGCCAGCAGCGTAGTAGGTGCGGGAGGCACGTCCCTCGCTGGGGCCAACGTCCTGACTTTC.

The chain employs TRBV11-2 and TRBJ1-2; unclear D gene. CDR1 is SGHAT, CDR2 FQNNGV, per germline. The CDR3 extends over 14 amino acids. V gave up 1 base and J gave up 1 base, with 7 bases separating them. CDR3 region: CASSLGRNNYGYTF. The CDR3 bases are TGTGCCAGCAGCTTAGGACGGAATAACTATGGCTACACCTTC.

Concerning this clone itself: This sample includes further DNA sequences coding for the same CDR3. V is TRBV19 and J is TRBJ2-6; perhaps TRBD1 as D (5 bases). Trimming cost V 11 bases and J 1 base, with 18 bases left between them. The CDR3 extends over 16 amino acids. Per the germline V gene, CDR1 is LNHDA and CDR2 is SQIVND (reference sequence). DNA for the CDR3: TGTGCCTCTAGACAGATTTACTTTTCTGGGGCCAACGTCCTGACTTTC. Its protein is CASRQIYFSGANVLTF.

The V and J genes are TRBV19 and TRBJ2-5; the D gene is possibly TRBD1 (6 bases). This CDR3 comprises 14 residues. In germline, CDR1 is LNHDA, CDR2 SQIVND (reference sequence). V was cut by 3 bases and J by 1 base, with 9 bases left in between. This chain's CDR3 is CASSIIGGQETQYF. CDR3 in DNA: TGTGCCAGTAGTATTATAGGGGGCCAAGAGACCCAGTACTTC.

The chain uses TRBV5-6 and TRBJ1-3, with 11 bases that match TRBD1. From germline, CDR1 is SGHDT and CDR2 YYEEEE. V trimming: 4 bases; J trimming: 0 bases; junction bases outside the gene matches: 9. The CDR3 has 18 residues. DNA for the CDR3: TGTGCCAGCAGCCAGGACAGGGGGCCGGGGACCTCTGGAAACACCATATATTTT. It is translated as CASSQDRGPGTSGNTIYF.

This clone was picked up a small number of times. The rearrangement joins TRBV4-1 to TRBJ1-1, with TRBD1 matching 11 bases. Germline values: CDR1 MGHRA, CDR2 YSYEKL. There are 15 residues in the CDR3. V was clipped by 3 bases and J by 6 bases; unmatched bases: 6. The chain's CDR3 is CASSHGQGAVAEAFF. The CDR3, as DNA: TGCGCCAGCAGCCATGGACAGGGGGCGGTGGCTGAAGCTTTCTTT.

The chain joins TRBV7-9 to TRBJ2-1; 12 nucleotides agree with TRBD2. The length of the CDR3 is 14 residues. The junction had 4 bases not matched to a gene; V was cut back by 5 bases and J by 8 bases. The germline gives CDR1 SEHNR, CDR2 FQNEAQ (reference sequence). CDR3: CASSPTSGSYEQFF. The DNA of the CDR3 is TGTGCCAGCAGCCCGACTAGCGGGAGCTATGAGCAGTTCTTC. Together with reference TRBV7-9 and TRBJ2-1, the CDR3 gives the full variable domain: DTGVSQNPRHKITKRGQNVTFRCDPISEHNRLYWYRQTLGQGPEFLTYFQNEAQLEKSRLLSDRFSAERPKGSFSTLEIQRTEQGDSAMYLCASSPTSGSYEQFFGPGTRLTVL.

J is TRBJ1-5 and V is TRBV6-1; perhaps TRBD1 as D (6 bases). V lost 3 bases, J lost 6 bases, and 9 bases lay in between. Germline V gene sequence: CDR1 MNHNS, CDR2 SASEGT. This CDR3 comprises 13 residues. CDR3 nucleotide sequence: TGTGCCAGCAGTGACGGACAGTTTCAGCCCCAGCATTTT. It translates to CASSDGQFQPQHF.

The chain joins TRBV5-4 to TRBJ1-1; no clear D gene. The V gene lost 0 bases and the J gene lost 4 bases, with 7 bases spanning the gap. CDR1 SGHNT and CDR2 YYREEE come from the germline V gene (reference sequence). CDR3 size: 13 residues. The CDR3: CASSLGGGTEAFF. For the CDR3, the DNA is TGTGCCAGCAGCTTGGGTGGTGGCACTGAAGCTTTCTTT.

This chain joins TRBV2 and TRBJ2-3; D is perhaps TRBD2 (5 bases). Germline V CDR1 and CDR2: SNHLY, FYNNEI. The CDR3 runs 12 residues. The V end was cut by 6 bases, the J end by 2 bases, with 6 bases between. The CDR3, as DNA: TGTGCCAGCAGGGGAGACACAGATACGCAGTATTTT. Protein: CASRGDTDTQYF.